This T cell receptor beta chain was sequenced during a study of blood T cell repertoires in COVID-19 (dated by TCRdb to 2018 to 2021). Looking at the study overall: The collaborator samples originated in the United States, Italy and Spain and spanned the acute and convalescent phases of COVID-19. Where HLA class I and class II types were available, the types were taken from metadata supplied by the sample provider, not from assay-based typing. The repertoires were released in a freely available public database intended as a resource for research on the immune response to SARS-CoV-2. The material from the prospective study consisted of cDNA or gDNA derived from T cells, B-cell-depleted T cells, or PBMCs. Samples came from the ongoing ImmuneRACE study (first 160 participants) plus 1,254 subjects from 6 global collaborators. Subjects who had been exposed to COVID-19, were actively infected with it, or had recovered from it provided the deeply sampled blood TCRbeta repertoires that made up the dataset. A de-identified subject ID, COVID-19 status, age in years and sex were almost always included in the sample metadata. Beyond this particular receptor, the publication reports: The quantity of clinical and demographic metadata differed by source and by participant and was supplied without curation.

Via the germline V gene, CDR1 is SGHDN and CDR2 FVKESK. Germline trimming: 4 bases from V, 5 bases from J; junction bases outside gene matches: 7. The CDR3 sequence holds 15 residues, the cysteine and phenylalanine included. The kept DNA is CDR3 alone, 45 bases in frame from the first base. Each collaborating institution followed its own protocols to collect whole blood in K2EDTA tubes. Collaborator samples were shipped for TCRbeta analysis as frozen whole blood, isolated PBMCs, or DNA extracted from either sample type. The immunoSEQ Assay, a bias-controlled multiplex PCR, was used to amplify TCRbeta CDR3 regions from genomic DNA. In the source study's methods: The number of nucleated cells in each sample was estimated by amplification of reference gene primers within the assay. To quantify the absolute abundance of each unique TCRbeta CDR3 rearrangement, sequence reads were collapsed and filtered. For each sample, productive Simpson clonality was calculated as the square root of Simpson's diversity index over productive rearrangements. In TCRdb, the immuneACCESS table is reduced to in-frame sequences with V and J assigned. These tables do not hold every clone; where another copy was compared, an unresolved V gene accounts for under half, and the others remain unexplained. The V and J calls and clone size were taken over from that table, and D and trimming were inferred from the DNA. The sample records around 200,000 clones, 83% of which are singletons. The ten largest clones add up to around 2.3% of the sample.

This clone was seen ten or more times. Its antigen is still unknown. It has no much larger one-base neighbor in the sample; base qualities were not kept. The source material was peripheral blood. This sequence originates from a woman aged 40 to 55 with active or convalescent COVID-19. The chain is made from TRBV14 and TRBJ2-1, and 8 junction bases match TRBD2. The nucleotide sequence is TGTGCCAGCAGCCCGGGACTAGGCCTAGACAATGAGCAGTTCTTC. It is translated as CASSPGLGLDNEQFF.